A selection of T cell receptor beta chains follows, all from one sample in a study of blood T cell repertoires in COVID-19. Profiling relied on immunoSEQ multiplex PCR, and the TCRdb table lists in-frame clones only, not all of them. The sample yields fewer than 350,000 clones, 80% to 90% seen once. The sequenced sample consisted of PBMCs or T cells enriched from blood (not recorded which). These receptors came from a woman in her forties with acute COVID-19. The CDR3 runs from the conserved cysteine through the conserved F or W. D genes are given only for firm matches. The listing skips clone size in some rows; elsewhere it reads once, few, many or a size class.

j_call,clone_size,v_call,d_call,cdr3_aa,cdr3_nt
TRBJ2-1,-,TRBV7-8,TRBD2,CASSHQQGDSGKSYNEQFF,TGTGCCAGCAGCCACCAGCAAGGGGATAGCGGGAAGTCCTACAATGAGCAGTTCTTC
TRBJ1-2,-,TRBV4-3,-,CASSQEPLIGPNYGYTF,TGCGCCAGCAGCCAAGAACCCCTAATCGGTCCCAACTATGGCTACACCTTC
TRBJ2-1,-,TRBV5-1,TRBD1,CASSLGRDRHNEQFF,TGCGCCAGCAGCTTAGGCCGGGACAGACACAATGAGCAGTTCTTC
TRBJ1-2,-,TRBV19,TRBD1,CASSLPSTGGTGYTF,TGTGCCAGTAGTCTACCCTCGACAGGGGGCACTGGCTACACCTTC
TRBJ1-4,-,TRBV3-1/TRBV3-2,TRBD1,CASSQRQGSVEKLFF,TGTGCCAGCAGCCAACGACAGGGGTCGGTTGAAAAACTGTTTTTT
TRBJ1-5,-,TRBV28,-,CASHGQISNQPQHF,TGTGCCAGCCACGGACAGATTAGCAATCAGCCCCAGCATTTT
TRBJ2-2,-,TRBV25-1,TRBD2,CASRQTGLAGVTGELFF,TGTGCCAGCAGACAGACGGGACTAGCGGGAGTCACCGGGGAGCTGTTTTTT
TRBJ1-2,few,TRBV7-9,TRBD1,CASSFLTGDGYTF,TGTGCCAGCAGCTTCCTGACAGGGGATGGCTACACCTTC
TRBJ1-5,-,TRBV5-4,-,CASSLYEGNQPQHF,TGTGCCAGCAGCTTGTACGAGGGCAATCAGCCCCAGCATTTT
TRBJ2-1,-,TRBV5-1,-,CASVGPAEQFF,TGCGCCAGCGTGGGCCCGGCTGAGCAGTTCTTC
TRBJ1-1,once,TRBV6-5,-,CASSYSLNTEAFF,TGTGCCAGCAGTTACTCCTTGAACACTGAAGCTTTCTTT
TRBJ1-4,-,TRBV27,TRBD1,CASSDRGSTNEKLFF,TGTGCCAGTTCGGACAGGGGATCTACTAATGAAAAACTGTTTTTT
TRBJ1-1,-,TRBV5-1,-,CASSLDRSGNTEAFF,TGCGCCAGCAGCTTGGACCGGTCGGGGAACACTGAAGCTTTCTTT
TRBJ2-1,-,TRBV29-1,-,CSVGPAGPYSEQFF,TGCAGCGTTGGGCCAGCGGGCCCATACAGTGAGCAGTTCTTC
TRBJ1-1,-,TRBV19,TRBD1,CASSPPTGGTEAFF,TGTGCCAGTAGTCCCCCTACAGGGGGCACTGAAGCTTTCTTT
TRBJ1-6,-,TRBV19,-,CASSTRLLERYSPLHF,TGTGCCAGTAGTACCCGACTCCTGGAGAGGTATTCACCCCTCCACTTT
TRBJ1-6,-,TRBV5-1,TRBD1,CASSLGGQGESPLHF,TGCGCCAGCAGCTTGGGGGGTCAGGGGGAGTCACCCCTCCACTTT
TRBJ1-1,-,TRBV9,-,CASSPTFGLLNTEAFF,TGTGCCAGCAGCCCCACCTTTGGACTCCTGAACACTGAAGCTTTCTTT
TRBJ1-1,-,TRBV11-2,-,CASWTGQGSRNTEAFF,TGTGCCAGCTGGACGGGACAAGGTTCTAGGAACACTGAAGCTTTCTTT
TRBJ1-2,-,TRBV7-9,TRBD1,CASSSKQGVYGYTF,TGTGCCAGCAGCTCAAAACAGGGGGTCTATGGCTACACCTTC
TRBJ2-3,-,TRBV11-3,TRBD1,CASSLDLGTGDADTQYF,TGTGCCAGCAGCTTAGATCTGGGGACAGGGGACGCAGATACGCAGTATTTT
TRBJ2-2,-,TRBV28,-,CASSPRGTAGDGELFF,TGTGCCAGCAGTCCCCGGGGGACAGCCGGGGACGGGGAGCTGTTTTTT
TRBJ2-2,-,TRBV12-5,-,CASCRDSARNTGELFF,TGTGCTAGTTGCCGGGACTCCGCAAGGAACACCGGGGAGCTGTTTTTT
TRBJ2-7,once,TRBV7-9,TRBD1,CASNIGEDRGRGEQYF,TGTGCCAGCAATATCGGCGAGGACAGGGGTAGGGGCGAGCAGTACTTC
TRBJ2-1,-,TRBV5-5,-,CASSLLPDEQFF,TGTGCCAGCAGCTTATTACCAGATGAGCAGTTCTTC
TRBJ1-1,once,TRBV4-2,TRBD1,CASSLNNRGNTEAFF,TGTGCCAGCAGCCTCAATAACAGGGGTAACACTGAAGCTTTCTTT
TRBJ2-3,-,TRBV28,TRBD2,CASSLNRASGSTSSTDTQYF,TGTGCCAGCAGTTTAAATCGGGCTAGCGGGAGTACCTCTAGCACAGATACGCAGTATTTT
TRBJ2-2,-,TRBV18,-,CASSPLAEMGELFF,TGTGCCAGCTCACCACTAGCGGAGATGGGGGAGCTGTTTTTT
TRBJ2-2,-,TRBV5-1,TRBD1,CASKVATGSSLVDGELFF,TGCGCCAGCAAGGTGGCGACAGGGTCGTCACTAGTAGACGGGGAGCTGTTTTTT
TRBJ2-6,-,TRBV4-3,TRBD2,CASSQDRLGLAGVYGANVLTF,TGCGCCAGCAGCCAAGATAGACTTGGACTAGCGGGGGTCTATGGGGCCAACGTCCTGACTTTC